One sample yielded the 10 T cell receptor beta chains listed below, sequenced in a study of blood T cell repertoires in COVID-19. Only in-frame clones appear in the TCRdb table, and some are missing; sequencing was by immunoSEQ multiplex PCR. The table records approximately 170,000 clones, 70% to 85% of them present only once. Material: peripheral blood. These TCRs come from an elderly man with COVID-19, enrolled during active disease.

A few counts support this clone. V gene TRBV5-4 combines with J gene TRBJ2-5, with no clear D. The germline V gene encodes CDR1 SGHNT and CDR2 YYREEE (reference sequence). Between the trimmed V and J ends, which lost 0 bases and 0 bases, there was a span of 12 bases. This CDR3 is built from 16 residues. CDR3 sequence reads: CASSLGSIQNQETQYF. The CDR3, as DNA: TGTGCCAGCAGCTTGGGTTCGATACAGAACCAAGAGACCCAGTACTTC.

This sequence joins TRBV19 and TRBJ1-4, with TRBD1 identical over 7 bases. Germline CDR1 is LNHDA and CDR2 is SQIVND (reference sequence). The V segment lost 3 bases and the J segment 7 bases; nucleotides outside the gene matches: 5. The CDR3 is 14 amino acids. DNA for the CDR3: TGTGCCAGTAGTATTAACAGGGGACGTGAAAAACTGTTTTTT. Its translation is CASSINRGREKLFF.

The chain carries TRBV30 and TRBJ2-1; 8 bases are shared with TRBD2. Germline CDR1 and CDR2: GTSNPN and SVGIG (reference sequence). Unmatched junction bases numbered 6, after V lost 2 bases and J lost 3 bases. This CDR3 comprises 15 residues. CDR3 region: CAWSTGLAGYNEQFF. The CDR3, as DNA: TGTGCCTGGAGTACGGGGCTAGCGGGCTACAATGAGCAGTTCTTC. The complete variable domain, with remaining parts taken from reference TRBV30 and TRBJ2-1, reads SQTIHQWPATLVQPVGSPLSLECTVEGTSNPNLYWYRQAAGRGLQLLFYSVGIGQISSEVPQNLSASRPQDRQFILSSKKLLLSDSGFYLCAWSTGLAGYNEQFFGPGTRLTVL.

The chain is built from TRBV5-6 and TRBJ1-2; 8 bases map to TRBD1. The CDR3 has 14 amino acids. V was clipped by 0 bases and J by 4 bases; unmatched bases: 2. The germline CDR1 and CDR2 sequences are SGHDT and YYEEEE. CDR3 region: CASSLDQGAYGYTF. The CDR3 DNA follows: TGTGCCAGCAGCTTGGACCAGGGGGCCTATGGCTACACCTTC.

The V call is TRBV18, the J call TRBJ1-1; weak D call: TRBD1 (6 bases). This CDR3 is 15 amino acids long. V was cut by 2 bases and J by 3 bases, with 13 bases left in between. Germline V gives CDR1 KGHSH, CDR2 LQKENI. CDR3 sequence reads: CASSPGRAGDTEAFF. CDR3 in DNA: TGTGCCAGCTCACCAGGTCGGGCAGGGGACACTGAAGCTTTCTTT.

This sequence joins TRBV18 and TRBJ1-1, with 11 bases that match TRBD1. CDR3 length: 16 residues. CDR1 KGHSH and CDR2 LQKENI come from the germline V gene. Trimming removed 6 bases from V and 7 bases from J; junction bases left unmatched: 13. CDR3 loop: CASSPILDRGPDEAFF. The CDR3 DNA follows: TGTGCCAGCTCGCCCATCTTGGACAGGGGGCCCGATGAAGCTTTCTTT.

For this clone: Additional DNA sequences in this sample encode the identical CDR3. The J gene is TRBJ1-1, the V gene TRBV5-1; 8 positions agree with TRBD1. There are 14 residues in the CDR3. Unmatched junction bases numbered 2, after V lost 3 bases and J lost 1 base. The germline V gene encodes CDR1 SGHRS and CDR2 YFSETQ. The CDR3 bases are TGCGCCAGCAGCTCTACAGGGGGGAACACTGAAGCTTTCTTT. It translates to CASSSTGGNTEAFF.

The chain carries TRBV28 and TRBJ1-2; D possibly corresponds to TRBD1 (6 bases). CDR3 length: 13 amino acids. V was shortened by 11 bases and J by 5 bases, with 18 bases between the two germline ends. CDR1 and CDR2 from the germline V gene are MDHEN and SYDVKM. In nucleotides, the CDR3 is TGTGCCGGAAGGACAGACCGGGGTTATGGCTACACCTTC. Protein sequence: CAGRTDRGYGYTF.

CDR3 region: CASSALHRAGSYNEQFF. Written as DNA, the CDR3 is TGTGCCAGCAGTGCATTACACAGGGCCGGCTCCTACAATGAGCAGTTCTTC. V gene TRBV6-1 combines with J gene TRBJ2-1, with D possibly being TRBD1 (6 bases). V was trimmed by 4 bases and J by 0 bases, leaving 16 bases between them. This CDR3 region has 17 residues. Looked up from germline, CDR1 is MNHNS and CDR2 is SASEGT.

This clone was recorded only once. V gene TRBV29-1 combines with J gene TRBJ2-7; the D gene is possibly TRBD1 (7 bases). Looked up from germline, CDR1 is SQVTM and CDR2 is ANQGSEA. This CDR3 comprises 13 residues. The V gene lost 6 bases and the J gene lost 0 bases, with 12 bases spanning the gap. The CDR3 loop is CSVPGGSSYEQYF. In nucleotides, the CDR3 is TGCAGCGTCCCAGGGGGGTCCTCCTACGAGCAGTACTTC.